The 30 T cell receptor beta chains presented below share a single source sample, sequenced in a study of shared clonotypes between healthy human individuals. Sequencing used immunoSEQ multiplex PCR; TCRdb keeps in-frame clones, though not all of them. The table lists approximately 720,000 clones, about three quarters of them singletons. Sequencing input: memory CD4+ T cells sorted from blood. Subset in this sample: CD45RA-negative fraction. Source of these receptors: a woman in her twenties or thirties in good health.

The J gene is TRBJ2-1, the V gene TRBV7-6; D is perhaps TRBD2 (5 bases). This CDR3 has 15 amino acids. Per the germline V gene, CDR1 is SGHVS and CDR2 is FNYEAQ. Deletions cut 2 bases from V and 10 bases from J, with 18 bases between. The chain's CDR3 is CASSLNGNPNQEQFF. CDR3 nucleotides: TGTGCCAGCAGCTTAAACGGGAACCCTAACCAGGAGCAGTTCTTC.

This sequence joins TRBV4-1 and TRBJ1-1; D is possibly TRBD1 (5 bases). Trimming left V 4 bases short and J 5 bases short, with 17 bases between. In germline, CDR1 is MGHRA, CDR2 YSYEKL. The CDR3 has 15 amino acids. Here the CDR3 reads CASSPFGAQGTEAFF. The CDR3 DNA reads TGCGCCAGCAGCCCCTTTGGGGCGCAGGGAACTGAAGCTTTCTTT.

V is TRBV27 and J is TRBJ2-6; possibly TRBD1 for D (6 bases). Germline-derived CDR1 and CDR2 are MNHEY and SMNVEV (reference sequence). V lost 3 bases, J lost 4 bases, and 10 bases lay in between. The CDR3 consists of 15 residues. CDR3 in amino acids: CASSFWGLGANVLTF. In nucleotides, the CDR3 is TGTGCCAGCAGTTTTTGGGGGCTCGGGGCCAACGTCCTGACTTTC.

The CDR3 nucleotides are TGTGCCAGCAGTGAAAACCCGACAGGGTCCTATGGCTACACCTTC. Its protein product is CASSENPTGSYGYTF. The chain joins TRBV6-1 to TRBJ1-2; 7 nucleotides agree with TRBD1. This CDR3 is built from 15 residues. Germline trimming cut 2 bases from V and 4 bases from J; bases unmatched to any gene: 7. Germline CDR1 is MNHNS and CDR2 is SASEGT.

The rearrangement links TRBV7-2 to TRBJ2-2; D is perhaps TRBD1 (6 bases). This CDR3 spans 14 amino acids. Trimming took 2 bases from V and 3 from J, leaving 7 bases between them. Germline V gives CDR1 SGHTA, CDR2 FQGNSA. CDR3 coding DNA: TGTGCCAGCAGCTTACAGGGGTACACCGGGGAGCTGTTTTTT. Translating gives CASSLQGYTGELFF. The full variable domain, completed using reference TRBV7-2 and TRBJ2-2, is GAGVSQSPSNKVTEKGKDVELRCDPISGHTALYWYRQSLGQGLEFLIYFQGNSAPDKSGLPSDRFSAERTGGSVSTLTIQRTQQEDSAVYLCASSLQGYTGELFFGEGSRLTVL.

V and J are TRBV29-1 and TRBJ1-2; D perhaps matches TRBD1 (6 bases). This CDR3 is 12 amino acids long. The V gene's germline CDR1 is SQVTM and CDR2 ANQGSEA. The germline V and J ends were trimmed by 8 bases and 8 bases, with 18 bases remaining between them. CDR3 region: CSTVGGTGGYTF. For the CDR3, the DNA is TGCAGCACAGTAGGGGGGACGGGCGGCTACACCTTC.

The gene calls are TRBV5-1 and TRBJ2-7; a weak D match, TRBD1 (6 bases). Germline V gene data show CDR1 as SGHRS and CDR2 as YFSETQ. The CDR3 totals 13 residues. V was shortened by 5 bases and J by 2 bases, with 11 bases between the two germline ends. CDR3 protein: CASRDSETYEQYF. CDR3 DNA sequence: TGCGCCAGCAGGGACAGTGAGACCTACGAGCAGTACTTC.

The chain couples TRBV7-9 to TRBJ1-4; D possibly corresponds to TRBD1 (5 bases). The V end was cut by 5 bases, the J end by 8 bases, with 15 bases between. The CDR3 loop spans 14 amino acids. Germline CDR1 is SEHNR and CDR2 is FQNEAQ (reference sequence). The CDR3 spells CASSIGTFREKLFF. CDR3 DNA: TGTGCCAGCAGCATCGGGACTTTTAGGGAAAAACTGTTTTTT.

The genes are TRBV27 and TRBJ2-3, with TRBD2 matching 12 bases. The germline gives CDR1 MNHEY, CDR2 SMNVEV (reference sequence). CDR3 length equals 18 residues. V shed 7 bases, J shed 2 bases, and the junction held 13 bases outside the gene matches. As DNA, the CDR3 is TGTGCCAGCATCCCAAGGGGGACTAGCGGGTCACCCACAGATACGCAGTATTTT. Translating gives CASIPRGTSGSPTDTQYF.

The chain recombines TRBV5-8 with TRBJ2-4; D may be TRBD1 or TRBD2 (5 bases each). This CDR3 contains 18 residues. V was trimmed by 4 bases and J by 4 bases, leaving 24 bases between them. Per the germline V gene, CDR1 is SGHTS and CDR2 is YDEGEE. CDR3 DNA: TGTGCCAGCAGCCCGTGGGACGGGCCCTCGGCTACAAAAAACATTCAGTACTTC. Its translation: CASSPWDGPSATKNIQYF. Combining the CDR3 with reference TRBV5-8 and TRBJ2-4 gives the whole variable domain EAGVTQSPTHLIKTRGQQATLRCSPISGHTSVYWYQQALGLGLQFLLWYDEGEERNRGNFPPRFSGRQFPNYSSELNVNALELEDSALYLCASSPWDGPSATKNIQYFGAGTRLSVL.

This clone showed up just a few times. This chain connects TRBV19 to TRBJ2-7, with 9 positions matching TRBD1. This CDR3 comprises 15 residues. CDR1 LNHDA and CDR2 SQIVND come from the germline V gene (reference sequence). The junction had 9 bases not matched to a gene; V was cut back by 6 bases and J by 3 bases. CDR3 DNA: TGTGCCAGTAGGGAACGGGACAGGGTACACTACGAGCAGTACTTC. This sequence encodes CASRERDRVHYEQYF.

CDR3 DNA: TGTGCCACCAGCACCCCTACAGGGAACACCGGGGAGCTGTTTTTT. Its protein is CATSTPTGNTGELFF. The chain couples TRBV15 to TRBJ2-2; tentative D call: TRBD1 (5 bases). Germline CDR1 LNHNV, CDR2 YYDKDF (reference sequence). The CDR3 has 15 residues. V was trimmed by 4 bases and J by 1 base, leaving 10 bases between them. Drawing the rest from reference TRBV15 and TRBJ2-2, the complete variable domain is DAMVIQNPRYQVTQFGKPVTLSCSQTLNHNVMYWYQQKSSQAPKLLFHYYDKDFNNEADTPDNFQSRRPNTSFCFLDIRSPGLGDTAMYLCATSTPTGNTGELFFGEGSRLTVL.

The chain joins TRBV6-6 to TRBJ2-1, with 12 bases aligning to TRBD2. CDR3 size: 15 residues. J was trimmed by 5 bases and V by 6 bases; bases with no gene match: 5. Germline V gene lookup returns CDR1 MNHNY and CDR2 SVGAGI (reference sequence). The CDR3 reads CASRLAGGPDNEQFF. The CDR3 nucleotides are TGTGCCAGCAGGCTAGCGGGAGGGCCAGACAATGAGCAGTTCTTC.

V is TRBV10-2 and J is TRBJ2-7, with 9 bases aligning to TRBD1. CDR3 length equals 14 residues. The trim removed 6 bases at V and 5 bases at J, leaving 8 bases unmatched. The germline gives CDR1 WSHSY, CDR2 SAAADI. Here the CDR3 reads CASRAGQGIHEQYF. As DNA, the CDR3 is TGCGCCAGCAGGGCCGGACAGGGGATCCACGAGCAGTACTTC.

This clone was recorded once. The genes are TRBV5-1 and TRBJ2-2, with D possibly being TRBD1 or TRBD2 (5 bases each). The V end lost 4 bases, the J end lost 4 bases, and 17 bases lay between the germline ends. Germline V gene lookup returns CDR1 SGHRS and CDR2 YFSETQ. The CDR3 spans 16 residues. The CDR3 protein is CASSQTTGRGTGELFF. Written as DNA, the CDR3 is TGCGCCAGCAGCCAGACTACGGGTAGGGGCACCGGGGAGCTGTTTTTT.

This clone has just one count. V is TRBV7-9 and J is TRBJ2-5; the D is unclear. CDR1 is SEHNR, CDR2 FQNEAQ, per germline (reference sequence). The CDR3 runs 12 residues. Trimming took off 0 bases at V and 5 bases at J, with 4 bases between the two ends. This chain's CDR3 is CASSLAYETQYF. In DNA form, the CDR3 reads TGTGCCAGCAGCTTAGCGTACGAGACCCAGTACTTC. Drawing the rest from reference TRBV7-9 and TRBJ2-5, the complete variable domain is DTGVSQNPRHKITKRGQNVTFRCDPISEHNRLYWYRQTLGQGPEFLTYFQNEAQLEKSRLLSDRFSAERPKGSFSTLEIQRTEQGDSAMYLCASSLAYETQYFGPGTRLLVL.

The V gene is TRBV5-4, the J gene TRBJ2-7; 8 nucleotides match TRBD1. CDR3 size: 14 residues. Germline CDR1 reads SGHNT; CDR2 reads YYREEE (reference sequence). Trimming cost V 0 bases and J 3 bases; bases outside gene matches: 2. CDR3 in DNA: TGTGCCAGCAGCTTGGCAGGGGGCCACTACGAGCAGTACTTC. It translates to CASSLAGGHYEQYF. Combining the CDR3 with reference TRBV5-4 and TRBJ2-7 gives the whole variable domain ETGVTQSPTHLIKTRGQQVTLRCSSQSGHNTVSWYQQALGQGPQFIFQYYREEENGRGNFPPRFSGLQFPNYSSELNVNALELDDSALYLCASSLAGGHYEQYFGPGTRLTVT.

The DNA for the CDR3 is TGTGCCAGCAGGAATCGACAGGGGGGAGTGGAGACCCAGTACTTC. It translates to CASRNRQGGVETQYF. V is TRBV6-1 and J is TRBJ2-5; 9 bases fit TRBD1. The CDR3 loop spans 15 amino acids. Germline CDR1 and CDR2: MNHNS and SASEGT. The V segment lost 6 bases and the J segment 5 bases; nucleotides outside the gene matches: 10.

CDR3 sequence (DNA): TGCGCCAGCAGCCAAGTGGGGACACGGGGTGATGAGCAGTTCTTC. It specifies CASSQVGTRGDEQFF. V gene TRBV4-1 combines with J gene TRBJ2-1; TRBD1 might be the D (6 bases). Germline V gives CDR1 MGHRA, CDR2 YSYEKL. Trimming left V 1 base short and J 8 bases short, with 15 bases between. CDR3 length: 15 residues.

CDR3 nucleotides: TGCGCCAGCAGCGGACACCGCGGGGATGAAAAACTGTTTTTT. Residues: CASSGHRGDEKLFF. The rearrangement joins TRBV5-1 to TRBJ1-4; TRBD1 might be the D (5 bases). The germline V gene has CDR1 SGHRS and CDR2 YFSETQ. The V gene lost 4 bases and the J gene lost 6 bases, with 13 bases spanning the gap. The CDR3 length is 14 residues.

The chain joins TRBV30 to TRBJ1-1; D may be TRBD1 (6 bases). Germline V gives CDR1 GTSNPN, CDR2 SVGIG (reference sequence). Trimming stripped 3 bases from V and 0 bases from J, with 26 bases between. The CDR3 runs 19 residues. CDR3 nucleotide sequence: TGTGCCTGGAGCGAAATTACCCGGACAGCGAACCACATGAACACTGAAGCTTTCTTT. It codes for CAWSEITRTANHMNTEAFF. The variable domain in full, completed from reference TRBV30 and TRBJ1-1, reads SQTIHQWPATLVQPVGSPLSLECTVEGTSNPNLYWYRQAAGRGLQLLFYSVGIGQISSEVPQNLSASRPQDRQFILSSKKLLLSDSGFYLCAWSEITRTANHMNTEAFFGQGTRLTVV.

This clone has only one observation. The chain combines TRBV19 with TRBJ2-6, with D possibly being TRBD1 (5 bases). The V end was cut by 7 bases, the J end by 2 bases, with 9 bases between. The CDR3 has 14 residues. Per the germline V gene, CDR1 is LNHDA and CDR2 is SQIVND (reference sequence). The CDR3 sequence: CASTFRAGANVLTF. The CDR3 nucleotides are TGTGCCAGTACTTTCAGGGCTGGGGCCAACGTCCTGACTTTC.

The CDR3 spells CASSPGIAGVYEQYF. CDR3 coding DNA: TGTGCCAGCAGCCCTGGGATAGCGGGCGTCTACGAGCAGTACTTC. This rearrangement joins TRBV7-9 to TRBJ2-7; 7 bases map to TRBD2. Germline CDR1 and CDR2: SEHNR and FQNEAQ (reference sequence). This CDR3 is 15 amino acids long. J gave up 3 bases and V 5 bases, and 10 bases lay outside the gene matches.

The chain is built from TRBV29-1 and TRBJ2-3; possible D gene TRBD2, 6 bases. V lost 7 bases to trimming and J lost 3 bases, with 17 bases between them. From germline, CDR1 is SQVTM and CDR2 ANQGSEA. This CDR3 region has 14 residues. The CDR3 coding sequence is TGCAGCGGCACGAGGAGGGCACAAACAGATACGCAGTATTTT. Translation: CSGTRRAQTDTQYF.

The CDR3 reads CASSVMVGGYEQYF. DNA for the CDR3: TGTGCCAGCAGTGTGATGGTTGGGGGCTACGAGCAGTACTTC. The chain joins TRBV27 to TRBJ2-7; TRBD1 or TRBD2 may be the D gene (5 bases each). Trimming cost V 5 bases and J 3 bases, with 14 bases left between them. The germline CDR1 and CDR2 sequences are MNHEY and SMNVEV (reference sequence). The CDR3 covers 14 residues.

V and J are TRBV6-1 and TRBJ1-2; 7 bases match TRBD1. The CDR3 is 16 amino acids. Germline V gene data show CDR1 as MNHNS and CDR2 as SASEGT. J was trimmed by 3 bases and V by 1 base; bases with no gene match: 8. CDR3 in DNA: TGTGCCAGCAGTGAAGGTTTGAGACAGGGAGACTATGGCTACACCTTC. Translation gives CASSEGLRQGDYGYTF.

This chain uses TRBV19 with TRBJ2-7, with no clear D. In germline, CDR1 is LNHDA, CDR2 SQIVND (reference sequence). The V gene lost 5 bases and the J gene lost 2 bases, with 10 bases spanning the gap. This CDR3 has 13 amino acids. CDR3 in DNA: TGTGCCAGTAGTGTGACTCAAGCCTACGAGCAGTACTTC. Translation gives CASSVTQAYEQYF.

This chain connects TRBV27 to TRBJ2-7; possible D gene TRBD2, 6 bases. The CDR3 is 13 amino acids. CDR1 and CDR2 (germline): MNHEY, SMNVEV (reference sequence). Trimming left V 7 bases short and J 4 bases short, with 14 bases between. The CDR3 DNA reads as TGTGCCAGCAAGCTACAGGAGGGGTACGAGCAGTACTTC. Translating it yields CASKLQEGYEQYF.

The gene calls are TRBV7-9 and TRBJ2-1; D might be TRBD2 (7 bases). CDR3 size: 17 residues. V lost 3 bases and J lost 4, with 19 bases in between. The germline V gene has CDR1 SEHNR and CDR2 FQNEAQ (reference sequence). CDR3 in amino acids: CASSFAGGGLGYNEQFF. The CDR3 DNA is TGTGCCAGCAGCTTTGCGGGCGGGGGCCTTGGGTACAATGAGCAGTTCTTC.

The genes are TRBV5-1 and TRBJ2-7; 10 nucleotides align to TRBD1. The germline gives CDR1 SGHRS, CDR2 YFSETQ. The CDR3 extends over 17 amino acids. Unmatched junction bases numbered 9, after V lost 3 bases and J lost 0 bases. The CDR3 here is CASSWGPGTGDSYEQYF. CDR3 nucleotides: TGCGCCAGCAGCTGGGGGCCCGGGACAGGGGACTCCTACGAGCAGTACTTC.